The sequence of this T cell receptor beta chain was determined in a study of blood T cell repertoires in COVID-19. About the study: The United States, Italy and Spain provided the acute and convalescent COVID-19 samples. Sources were T cells, B-cell-depleted T cells, or PBMCs; the material itself was cDNA or gDNA.

The V and J ends lost 8 bases and 2 bases respectively, with 20 bases between them. In germline, CDR1 is SGHRS, CDR2 YFSETQ. This CDR3 has 17 residues. In the source study's methods: The authors estimated nucleated cell counts from reference gene primer amplification. This table comes from immunoSEQ multiplex PCR, and its TCRdb copy is limited to in-frame clones, with some not included. V, J and clone size derive from that table, while D and trimming were established from the DNA sequence. Among roughly 280,000 clones listed, 86% were seen once. This clonotype originated in a man between 25 and 39 years old with active or convalescent COVID-19. The chain combines TRBV5-1 with TRBJ2-6; D is possibly TRBD2 (6 bases). The sequencing input was peripheral blood. CDR3 in amino acids: CASQDGGNLAGANVLTF. The DNA of the CDR3 is TGCGCCAGTCAAGATGGGGGGAATCTGGCTGGGGCCAACGTCCTGACTTTC.